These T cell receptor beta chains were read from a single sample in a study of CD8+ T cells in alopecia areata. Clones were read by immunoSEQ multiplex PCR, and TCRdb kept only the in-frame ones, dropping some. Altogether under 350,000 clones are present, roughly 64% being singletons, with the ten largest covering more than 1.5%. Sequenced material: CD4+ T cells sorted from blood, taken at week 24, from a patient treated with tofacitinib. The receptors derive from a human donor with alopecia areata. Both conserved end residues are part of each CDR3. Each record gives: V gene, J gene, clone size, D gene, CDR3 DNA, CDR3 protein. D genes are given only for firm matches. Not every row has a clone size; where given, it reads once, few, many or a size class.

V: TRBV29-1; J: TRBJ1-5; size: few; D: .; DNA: TGCAGCGCTGGGGGTTTGGGTCAGCCCCAGCATTTT; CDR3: CSAGGLGQPQHF
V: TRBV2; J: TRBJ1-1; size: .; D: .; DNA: TGTGCCAGCAGGGAAAACACTGAAGCTTTCTTT; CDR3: CASRENTEAFF
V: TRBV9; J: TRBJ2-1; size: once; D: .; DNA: TGTGCCAGCAGCGGCGATAATGAGCAGTTCTTC; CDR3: CASSGDNEQFF
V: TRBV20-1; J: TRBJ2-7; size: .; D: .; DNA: TGCAGTGCTAGGGGGCCCTACGAGCAGTACTTC; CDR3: CSARGPYEQYF
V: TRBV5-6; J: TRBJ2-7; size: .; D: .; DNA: TGTGCCAGCAGTTGGGGAACATTCTCCTACGAGCAGTACTTC; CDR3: CASSWGTFSYEQYF
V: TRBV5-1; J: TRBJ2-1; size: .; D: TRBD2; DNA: TGCGCCAGCAGCTTCGTAGCGGGGGGCCGGAATGAGCAGTTCTTC; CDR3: CASSFVAGGRNEQFF
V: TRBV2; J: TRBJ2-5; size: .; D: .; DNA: TGTGCCAGCACCGACAGTCGGGAGACCCAGTACTTC; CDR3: CASTDSRETQYF
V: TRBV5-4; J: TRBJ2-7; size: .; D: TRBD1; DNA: TGTGCCAGCAGCTTGAGGGGACAGGACTACGAGCAGTACTTC; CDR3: CASSLRGQDYEQYF
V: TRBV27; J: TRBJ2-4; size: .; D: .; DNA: TGTGCCAGCACCCACAGGGCCCTAGCCAAAAACATTCAGTACTTC; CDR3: CASTHRALAKNIQYF
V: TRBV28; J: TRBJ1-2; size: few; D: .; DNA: TGTGCCAGCATGTATGGAGCCCATGGCTACACCTTC; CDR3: CASMYGAHGYTF
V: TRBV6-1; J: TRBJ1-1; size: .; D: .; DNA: TGTGCCAGCAGGGACCTCATGGCTGAAGCTTTCTTT; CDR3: CASRDLMAEAFF
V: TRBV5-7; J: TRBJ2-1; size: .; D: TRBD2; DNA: TGTGCCAGCAGCTTACAGCGGGGGGGCCCCTACAATGAGCAGTTCTTC; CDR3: CASSLQRGGPYNEQFF
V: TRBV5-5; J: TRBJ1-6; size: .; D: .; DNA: TGTGCCAGCAGCCCACTGGCGGGTAATTCACCCCTCCACTTT; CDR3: CASSPLAGNSPLHF
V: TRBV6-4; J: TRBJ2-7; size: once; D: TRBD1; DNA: TGTGCCAGCGCGAAGGGACAGAACAACGAGCAGTACTTC; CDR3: CASAKGQNNEQYF
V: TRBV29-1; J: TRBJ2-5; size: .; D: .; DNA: TGCAGCGCCAATACAAGAGGAGGGACCCAGTACTTC; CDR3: CSANTRGGTQYF
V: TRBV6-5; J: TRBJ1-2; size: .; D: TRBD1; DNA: TGTGCCAGCAGCCAGGGGGCTTATGGCTACACCTTC; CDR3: CASSQGAYGYTF
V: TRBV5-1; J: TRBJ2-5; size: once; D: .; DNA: TGCGCCAGCAGCTTGGGTCTAGGGTTAGAAGAGACCCAGTACTTC; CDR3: CASSLGLGLEETQYF
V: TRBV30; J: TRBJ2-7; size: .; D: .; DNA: TGTGCCTTCTATGAAAAGACAAAGTACTCCTACGAGCAGTACTTC; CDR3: CAFYEKTKYSYEQYF
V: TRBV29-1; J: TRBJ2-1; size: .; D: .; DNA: TGCAGCGTTGCAGAGAGGGGCCACTACAATGAGCAGTTCTTC; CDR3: CSVAERGHYNEQFF
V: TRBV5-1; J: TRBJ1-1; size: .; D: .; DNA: TGCGCCAGCAGCTCCGATAGGCTGAACACTGAAGCTTTCTTT; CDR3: CASSSDRLNTEAFF
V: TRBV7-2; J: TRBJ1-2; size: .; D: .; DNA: TGTGCCAGCAGCTTGTCCGCCACAGGGAACTATGGCTACACCTTC; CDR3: CASSLSATGNYGYTF
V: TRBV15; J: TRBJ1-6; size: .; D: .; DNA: TGTGCCACCAGCAGAGATGGGCCCCTCCACTTT; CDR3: CATSRDGPLHF
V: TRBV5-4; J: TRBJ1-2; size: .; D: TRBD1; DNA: TGTGCCAGCAGCTTGGAGGGACAGGGGCGAGGCTACACCTTC; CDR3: CASSLEGQGRGYTF
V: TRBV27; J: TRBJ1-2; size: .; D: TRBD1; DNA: TGTGCCAGCAGTTACAGGGGCGGATCCTATGGCTACACCTTC; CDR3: CASSYRGGSYGYTF
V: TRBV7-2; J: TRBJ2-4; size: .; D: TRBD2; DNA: TGTGCCAGCAGCCCCCCGGCTAGCGGGGGGGAAAACATTCAGTACTTC; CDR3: CASSPPASGGENIQYF
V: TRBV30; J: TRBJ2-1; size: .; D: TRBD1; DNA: TGTGCCTGGGGAGACAGGGAGTATGAGCAGTTCTTC; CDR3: CAWGDREYEQFF
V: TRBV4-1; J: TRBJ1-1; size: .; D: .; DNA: TGCGCCAGCAGCCGACAAGGGTGGGGGTACACTGAAGCTTTCTTT; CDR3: CASSRQGWGYTEAFF
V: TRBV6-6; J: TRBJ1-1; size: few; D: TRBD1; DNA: TGTGCCAGCAGTCCACAGGGGTATCACACTGAAGCTTTCTTT; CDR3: CASSPQGYHTEAFF
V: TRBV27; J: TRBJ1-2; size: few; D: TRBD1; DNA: TGTGCCAGCAGTTTCGGGGACAGGGTAGGCTACACCTTC; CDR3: CASSFGDRVGYTF
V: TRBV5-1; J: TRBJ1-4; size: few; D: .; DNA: TGCGCCAGCAGACCGACAGTCCTAAATGAAAAACTGTTTTTT; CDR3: CASRPTVLNEKLFF
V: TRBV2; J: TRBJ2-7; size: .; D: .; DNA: TGTGCCAGCTCCCCCGAGGGGGTCTCCTACGAGCAGTACTTC; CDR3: CASSPEGVSYEQYF
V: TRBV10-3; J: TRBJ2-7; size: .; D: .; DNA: TGTGCCATCAGTGAGTCGAGATCCGGACCCAATTCCTACGAGCAGTACTTC; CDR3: CAISESRSGPNSYEQYF
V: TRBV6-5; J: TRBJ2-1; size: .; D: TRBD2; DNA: TGTGCCACCGCGGGACTAGCGACTAATGAGCAGTTCTTC; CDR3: CATAGLATNEQFF
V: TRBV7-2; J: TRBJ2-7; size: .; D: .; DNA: TGTGCCAGCAGCTTAGGGGGAGATCGTAGAGAGCAGTACTTC; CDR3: CASSLGGDRREQYF
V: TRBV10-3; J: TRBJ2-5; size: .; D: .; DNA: TGTGCCGTTACCCCCGGGATTCAAGAGACCCAGTACTTC; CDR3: CAVTPGIQETQYF
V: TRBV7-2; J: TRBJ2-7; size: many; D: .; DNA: TGTGCCAGCAGCTTGGTTCAGGACGAGCAGTACTTC; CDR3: CASSLVQDEQYF
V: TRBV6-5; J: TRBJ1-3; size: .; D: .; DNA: TGTGCCAGCAGTCCCGGGACCCCCGCGCAGAACACCATATATTTT; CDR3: CASSPGTPAQNTIYF
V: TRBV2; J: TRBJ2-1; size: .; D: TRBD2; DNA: TGTGCCAGCAAACTAGCGGAAAACAATGAGCAGTTCTTC; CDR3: CASKLAENNEQFF
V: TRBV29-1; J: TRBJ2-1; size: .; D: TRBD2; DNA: TGCAGCGTAATAGCGGGGGGGTACAATGAGCAGTTCTTC; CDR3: CSVIAGGYNEQFF
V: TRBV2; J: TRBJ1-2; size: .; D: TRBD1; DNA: TGTGCCAGCAAGATTAGCGGGACAGGCCCTTACTATGGCTACACCTTC; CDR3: CASKISGTGPYYGYTF
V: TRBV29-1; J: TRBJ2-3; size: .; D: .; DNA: TGCAGCGCACGCCCCTACAGCACAGATACGCAGTATTTT; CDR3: CSARPYSTDTQYF
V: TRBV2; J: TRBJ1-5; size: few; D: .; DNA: TGTGCCAGCAGAGCTTGGACCTCCAATCAGCCCCAGCATTTT; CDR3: CASRAWTSNQPQHF
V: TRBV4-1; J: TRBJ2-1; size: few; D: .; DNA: TGCGCCAGCAGCCAAGAGGGCTTTCCGAACAATGAGCAGTTCTTC; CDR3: CASSQEGFPNNEQFF
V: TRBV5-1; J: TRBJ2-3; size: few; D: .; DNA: TGCGCCAGCAGCTCCTACACAGATACGCAGTATTTT; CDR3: CASSSYTDTQYF
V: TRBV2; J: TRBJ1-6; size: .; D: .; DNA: TGTGCCACCTCGAGGTGGGAGGCTGAGAATTCACCCCTCCACTTT; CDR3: CATSRWEAENSPLHF
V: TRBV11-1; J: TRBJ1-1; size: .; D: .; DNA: TGTGCCAGCAGCTTAGAAGGGGTAGCTTTCTTT; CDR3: CASSLEGVAFF
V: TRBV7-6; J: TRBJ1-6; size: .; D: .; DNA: TGTGCCAGCAGCTTACAGGGTGATTCACCCCTCCACTTT; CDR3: CASSLQGDSPLHF
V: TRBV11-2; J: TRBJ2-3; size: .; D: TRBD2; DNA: TGTGCCAGCAGCGTTAGCGGGGGACGCACAGATACGCAGTATTTT; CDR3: CASSVSGGRTDTQYF
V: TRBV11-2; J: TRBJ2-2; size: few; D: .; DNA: TGTGCCAGCAGCAGGGACACGGAGCTGTTTTTT; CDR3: CASSRDTELFF
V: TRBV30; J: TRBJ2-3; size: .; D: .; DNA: TGTGCCTGGAGTGTAGTGGACTGGGCCATGGGCACAGATACGCAGTATTTT; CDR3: CAWSVVDWAMGTDTQYF